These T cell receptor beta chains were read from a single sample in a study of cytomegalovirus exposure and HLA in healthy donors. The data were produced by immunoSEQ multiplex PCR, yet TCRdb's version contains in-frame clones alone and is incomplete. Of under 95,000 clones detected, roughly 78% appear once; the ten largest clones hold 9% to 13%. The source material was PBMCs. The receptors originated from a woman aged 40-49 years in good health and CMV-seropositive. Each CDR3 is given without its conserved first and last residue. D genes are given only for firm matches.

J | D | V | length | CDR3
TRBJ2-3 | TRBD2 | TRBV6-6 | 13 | ASTRLAGGTDTQY
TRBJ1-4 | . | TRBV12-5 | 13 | ASGSRTASNEKLF
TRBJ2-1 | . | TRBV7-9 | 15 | SSSLVGAGASYNEQF
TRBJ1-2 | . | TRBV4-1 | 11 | ASSPLWTGGYT
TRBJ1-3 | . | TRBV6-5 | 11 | ASTRIAGNTIY
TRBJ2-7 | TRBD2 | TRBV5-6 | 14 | ASSPGGSGGHYEQY
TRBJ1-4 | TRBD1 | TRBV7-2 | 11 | ASSYRGYEKLF
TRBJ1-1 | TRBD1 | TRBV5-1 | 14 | ASSLVGTGLNTEAF
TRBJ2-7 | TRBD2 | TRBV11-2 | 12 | ASSWEGPRYEQY
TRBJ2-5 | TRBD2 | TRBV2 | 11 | ASNKRGRETQY
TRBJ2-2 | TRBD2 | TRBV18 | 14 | ASSTDGGANTGELF
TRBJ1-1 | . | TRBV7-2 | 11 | ASSLRGGTEAF
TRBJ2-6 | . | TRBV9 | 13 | ASSTGSSGANVLT
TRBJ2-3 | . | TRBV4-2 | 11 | ASSQFASDTQY
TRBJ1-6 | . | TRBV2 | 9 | ASSVTVTLH
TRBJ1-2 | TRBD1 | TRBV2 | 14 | ASSIRTGVANYGYT
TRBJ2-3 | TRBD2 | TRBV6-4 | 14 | ASSVASGGSTDTQY
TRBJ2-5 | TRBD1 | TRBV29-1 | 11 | SGARDSQETQY
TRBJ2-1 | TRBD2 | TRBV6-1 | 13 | ASCLSGGADNEQF
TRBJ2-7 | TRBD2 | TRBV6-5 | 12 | ASSRGTISYEQY
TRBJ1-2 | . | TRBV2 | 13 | ASIDEDSGGDGYT
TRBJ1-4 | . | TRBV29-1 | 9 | SVGGSEKLF
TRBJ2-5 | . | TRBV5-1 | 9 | ASRSEETQY
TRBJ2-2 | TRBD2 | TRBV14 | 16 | ASSPRTSGNTNTGELF
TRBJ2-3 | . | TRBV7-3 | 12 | ASSLTGNEDTQY
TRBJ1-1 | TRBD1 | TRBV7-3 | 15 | ASSPVTTGGMNTEAF
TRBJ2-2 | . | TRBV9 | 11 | ASSATGPRELF
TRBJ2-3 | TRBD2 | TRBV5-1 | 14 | ASSSTGAGGTDTQY
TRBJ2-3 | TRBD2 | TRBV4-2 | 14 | ASSQELAGGTDTQY
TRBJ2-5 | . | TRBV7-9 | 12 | ASSFLGAEETQY
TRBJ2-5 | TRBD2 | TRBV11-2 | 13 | ASSLGGGARETQY
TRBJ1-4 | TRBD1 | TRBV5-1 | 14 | ASSRDRVTTNEKLF
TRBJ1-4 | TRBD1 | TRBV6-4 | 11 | ASSELQGGKLF
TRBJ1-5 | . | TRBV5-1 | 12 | ASSPDSGNQPQH
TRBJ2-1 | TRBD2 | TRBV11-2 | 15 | ASSPGTSGFSYNEQF
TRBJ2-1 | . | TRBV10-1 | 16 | ASSPDRAVAGSYNEQF
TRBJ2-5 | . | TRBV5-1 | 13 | ASSLAGSSRETQY
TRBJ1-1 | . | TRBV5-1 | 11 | ASSLDLYTEAF
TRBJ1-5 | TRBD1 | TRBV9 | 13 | ASSATGGGNQPQH
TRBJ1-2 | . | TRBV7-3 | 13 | ASSPNGGSNYGYT
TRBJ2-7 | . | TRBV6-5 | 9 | ASTLGGEQY
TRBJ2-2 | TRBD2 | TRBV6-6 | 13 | ASTTAGGLSGELF
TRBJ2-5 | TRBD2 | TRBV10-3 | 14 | AISETLAGGSQTQY
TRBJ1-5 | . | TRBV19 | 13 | ASSIVWGGNQPQH
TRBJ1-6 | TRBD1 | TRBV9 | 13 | ASSPLRDRDSPLH
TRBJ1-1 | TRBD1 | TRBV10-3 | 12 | AIRGTGENTEAF
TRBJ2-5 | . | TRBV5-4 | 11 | ASNAGFRETQY
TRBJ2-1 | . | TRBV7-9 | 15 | ASSLGGRRGRYNEQF
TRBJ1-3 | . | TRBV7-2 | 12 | ASSSSGSGNTIY
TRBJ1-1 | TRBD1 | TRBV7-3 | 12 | ASSATGADTEAF
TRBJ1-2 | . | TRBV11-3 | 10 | ASGSDSYGYT
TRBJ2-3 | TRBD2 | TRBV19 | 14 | ASSEGSGGHTDTQY
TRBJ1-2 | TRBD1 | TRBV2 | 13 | ASSTNPGQGNGYT
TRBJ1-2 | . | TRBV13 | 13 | ASSLEGQGLYGYT
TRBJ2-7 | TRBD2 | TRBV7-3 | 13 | ASSLNGGDSYEQY
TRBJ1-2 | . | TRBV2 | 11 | ASDRGRGGGYT
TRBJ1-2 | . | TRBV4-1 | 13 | ASSQDRTSYYGYT
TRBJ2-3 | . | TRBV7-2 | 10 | ASSLVTGPQY
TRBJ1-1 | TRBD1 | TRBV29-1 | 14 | SGERDRGPGFPEAF
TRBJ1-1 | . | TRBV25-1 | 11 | ASSEFKGMGAF